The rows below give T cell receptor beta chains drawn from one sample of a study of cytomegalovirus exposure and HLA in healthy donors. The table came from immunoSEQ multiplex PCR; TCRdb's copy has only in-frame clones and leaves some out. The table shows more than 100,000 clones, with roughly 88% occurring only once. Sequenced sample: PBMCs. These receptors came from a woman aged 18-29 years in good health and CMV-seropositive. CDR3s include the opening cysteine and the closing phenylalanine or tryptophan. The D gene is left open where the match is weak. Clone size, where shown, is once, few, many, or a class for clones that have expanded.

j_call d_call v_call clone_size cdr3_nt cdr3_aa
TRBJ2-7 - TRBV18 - TGTGCCAGCTCACCCCCCGGGACAAACTACGAGCAGTACTTC CASSPPGTNYEQYF
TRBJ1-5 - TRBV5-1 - TGCGCCAGCAGCTTGGCACCACAGGAGCCCCAGCATTTT CASSLAPQEPQHF
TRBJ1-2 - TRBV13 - TGTGCCAGCAGCTTCCGAGGATTTCGGAATGGCTACACCTTC CASSFRGFRNGYTF
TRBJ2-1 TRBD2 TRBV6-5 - TGTGCCAGTGGGGGAAGGACTAGCGGAAGGAATGAGCAGTTCTTC CASGGRTSGRNEQFF
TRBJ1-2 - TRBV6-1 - TGTGCCAGCAGTGAAGACGTCCGGACAGCTCTCTATGGCTACACCTTC CASSEDVRTALYGYTF
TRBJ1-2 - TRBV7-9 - TGTGCCAGCAGCTTTACAAGGAGAGACGGCTACACCTTC CASSFTRRDGYTF
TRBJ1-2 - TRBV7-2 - TGTGCCAGCAGCCACCCGACAGCTAACTATGGCTACACCTTC CASSHPTANYGYTF
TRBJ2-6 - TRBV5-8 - TGTGCCAGCAGCTTGTATCCTGGGGCCAACGTCCTGACTTTC CASSLYPGANVLTF
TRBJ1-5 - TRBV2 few TGTGCCAGCGCAGCTGGGGAGAATCAGCCCCAGCATTTT CASAAGENQPQHF
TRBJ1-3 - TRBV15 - TGTGCCACCAGCAGAGTAACCACCCTGCGGGCAGCTGGAAACACCATATATTTT CATSRVTTLRAAGNTIYF
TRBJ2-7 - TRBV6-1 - TGTGCCAGCATCGTAGGCGGGGACGAGCAGTACTTC CASIVGGDEQYF
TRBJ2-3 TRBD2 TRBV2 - TGTGCCAGCAGTGAAGGCACTAGCGCTAGCACAGATACGCAGTATTTT CASSEGTSASTDTQYF
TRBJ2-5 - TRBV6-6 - TGTGCCAGCCGACGGGCAGGGGAGACCCAGTACTTC CASRRAGETQYF
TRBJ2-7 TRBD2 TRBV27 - TGTGCCAGCAGCCCCTCGGGACTAGCGGAGGGGGAGCAGTACTTC CASSPSGLAEGEQYF
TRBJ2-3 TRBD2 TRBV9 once TGTGCCAGCAGCCCCGGGACTAGCGGGAGGGCTGCAGATACGCAGTATTTT CASSPGTSGRAADTQYF
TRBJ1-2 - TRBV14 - TGTGCCAGCAGCGTCGGGACTCCGGGCTACCGTGGCTACACCTTC CASSVGTPGYRGYTF
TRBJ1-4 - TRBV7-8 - TGTGCCAGCAGCTTAGCGCAGGGCGGTAATGAAAAACTGTTTTTT CASSLAQGGNEKLFF
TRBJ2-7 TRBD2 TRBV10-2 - TGCGCCAGCAGTGATGGGCTAGCGGGAGGGCCGGACGAGCAGTACTTC CASSDGLAGGPDEQYF
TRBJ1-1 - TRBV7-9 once TGTGCCAGCAGCTTAAGCGGGACAAACACTGAAGCTTTCTTT CASSLSGTNTEAFF
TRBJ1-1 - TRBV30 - TGTGCCTGGAGTGTACTGGCCAGGGGAATGGCTGAAGCTTTCTTT CAWSVLARGMAEAFF
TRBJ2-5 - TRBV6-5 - TGTGCCAGCACCCGGGGTAGTGGCGGGACCCAGTACTTC CASTRGSGGTQYF
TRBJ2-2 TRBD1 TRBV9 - TGTGCCAGCAGCACCCCGGGACAGGGGGGCACCGGGGAGCTGTTTTTT CASSTPGQGGTGELFF
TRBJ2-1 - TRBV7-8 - TGTGCCAGCAGCTCTGGCGGGGGCAGGGGATACAATGAGCAGTTCTTC CASSSGGGRGYNEQFF
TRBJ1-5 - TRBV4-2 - TGTGCCAGCAGCCAAGTTCAGCGGGACCTAGGTGATCAGCCCCAGCATTTT CASSQVQRDLGDQPQHF
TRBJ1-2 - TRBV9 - TGTGCCAGCAGCGTCCGACAGAACCCGGCTCGGGGCTACACCTTC CASSVRQNPARGYTF
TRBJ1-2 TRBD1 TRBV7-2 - TGTGCCAGCAGCTTTCCTGACAGGGTGCTGGGCTACACCTTC CASSFPDRVLGYTF
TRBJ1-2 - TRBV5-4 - TGTGCCAGCAGCTTAACGGGACTGGTCTATGGCTACACCTTC CASSLTGLVYGYTF
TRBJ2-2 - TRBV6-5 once TGTGCCAGCGGGGGGGGCGGGAACACCGGGGAGCTGTTTTTT CASGGGGNTGELFF
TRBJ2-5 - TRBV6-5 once TGTGCCAGCAGTTACAGCTACGCGCTCCAAGAGACCCAGTACTTC CASSYSYALQETQYF
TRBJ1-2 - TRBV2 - TGTGCCAGCACCCTGGGGAGAAGGGCGGTCTATGGCTACACCTTC CASTLGRRAVYGYTF
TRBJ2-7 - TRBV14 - TGTGCCAGCAGCCAAGAACTCTCCTACGAGCAGTACTTC CASSQELSYEQYF
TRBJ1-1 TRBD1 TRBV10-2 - TGCGCCAGCAAACAGGGGCCAGTGAACACTGAAGCTTTCTTT CASKQGPVNTEAFF
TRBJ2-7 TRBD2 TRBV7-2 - TGTGCCAGCAGCTTGGGGATAGCGGGGAGCGAGCAGTACTTC CASSLGIAGSEQYF
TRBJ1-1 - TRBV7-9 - TGTGCCAGCAGCTGGTACCGGGAGTTCACTGAAGCTTTCTTT CASSWYREFTEAFF
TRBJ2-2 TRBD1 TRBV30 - TGTGCCTGCCCCTACAGGGGGTGGGACACCGGGGAGCTGTTTTTT CACPYRGWDTGELFF
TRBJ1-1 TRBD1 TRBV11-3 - TGTGCCAGCAGCCGGGACAGGGGCATGAACACTGAAGCTTTCTTT CASSRDRGMNTEAFF
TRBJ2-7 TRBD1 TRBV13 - TGTGCCAGCAGCCCCGGGACAGGGGGGTCCTACGAGCAGTACTTC CASSPGTGGSYEQYF
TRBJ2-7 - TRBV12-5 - TGTGCTAGTGGTTTGGTACCGGGCGAGCAGTACTTC CASGLVPGEQYF
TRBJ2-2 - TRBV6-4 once TGTGCCAGCAGTCAAAAGGCGGCGGACACCGGGGAGCTGTTTTTT CASSQKAADTGELFF